This TCR beta chain was profiled in a study of PD-1 blockade in mismatch repair-deficient tumors. Findings and caveats of the study: After pembrolizumab, tumor-resident clones rose rapidly, then generally contracted before radiologic responses.

About this clone itself: The target antigen is unknown.

This CDR3 contains 16 residues. V dropped 0 bases and J dropped 5 bases, with 14 bases sitting between them. Looked up from germline, CDR1 is MNHNS and CDR2 is SASEGT. Generated by immunoSEQ multiplex PCR, the TCRdb table keeps only in-frame clones and is missing some. The data hold about 130,000 clones, with roughly 90% observed a single time. Every patient had mismatch repair deficiency by PCR or immunohistochemistry. The genes are TRBV6-1 and TRBJ1-5, with no clear D. This TCR derives from an adult with mismatch repair-deficient cancer. The material was peripheral blood, obtained roughly 67 weeks after starting pembrolizumab. The DNA of the CDR3 is TGTGCCAGCAGTGAAGCGCCGGAGGGTTTTGATCAGCCCCAGCATTTT. Protein sequence: CASSEAPEGFDQPQHF.